The source of this T cell receptor (beta chain) is a study of T-cell reconstitution after alpha-beta-depleted transplantation in children. Study-level results: Surviving recipient T cells and thymic progenitors produced the high day-60 TCRbeta diversity seen in some patients. A year post-transplant, T-cell counts and diversity derived mostly from newly produced T cells. Two months or so post-transplant, alpha-beta T cells reportedly derived from several hundred expanded graft clones.

This CDR3 is built from 15 residues. The V gene's germline CDR1 is MGHRA and CDR2 YSYEKL. The V gene lost 1 base and the J gene lost 7 bases, with 13 bases spanning the gap. The authors prepared the TCRbeta library with unique molecular identifiers. TCRdb re-called the PCR reads through MiXCR, storing one row per CDR3 protein. The repertoire holds about 980,000 distinct CDR3 sequences, around 30% seen once, with 28% in the top ten. Concerning this clonotype itself: As yet, its antigen is unknown.

The rearrangement links TRBV4-1 to TRBJ1-4; no definite D call. The starting material was PBMCs, mostly from graft donor cells, obtained 360 days after TCRalphabeta/CD19-depleted stem cell transplant. This clonotype was obtained from a boy under three years old who had a stem cell transplant for SCID, so the T cells may come from the graft donor. The CDR3 DNA reads TGCGCCAGCAGCCAAGGGTTGGCGGTCGGTGAAAAACTGTTTTTT. Translating gives CASSQGLAVGEKLFF.